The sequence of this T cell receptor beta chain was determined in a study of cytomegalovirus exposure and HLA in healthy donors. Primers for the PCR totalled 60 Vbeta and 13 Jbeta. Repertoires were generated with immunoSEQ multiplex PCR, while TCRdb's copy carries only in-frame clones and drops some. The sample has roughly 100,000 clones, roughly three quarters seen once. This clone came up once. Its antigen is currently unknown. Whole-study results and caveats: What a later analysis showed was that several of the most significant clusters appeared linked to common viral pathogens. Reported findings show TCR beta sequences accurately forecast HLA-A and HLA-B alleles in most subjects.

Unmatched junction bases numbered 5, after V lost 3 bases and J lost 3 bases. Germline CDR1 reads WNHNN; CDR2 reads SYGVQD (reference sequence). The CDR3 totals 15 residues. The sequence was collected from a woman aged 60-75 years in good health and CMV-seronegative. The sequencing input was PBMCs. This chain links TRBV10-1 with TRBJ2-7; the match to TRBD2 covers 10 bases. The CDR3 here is CASSDSSGRVYEQYF. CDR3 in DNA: TGCGCCAGCAGTGATTCTAGCGGGAGAGTCTACGAGCAGTACTTC.